Presented here are 3 T cell receptor beta chains from one specimen sequenced in a study of cytomegalovirus exposure and HLA in healthy donors. Researchers ran the PCR with 60 Vbeta and 13 Jbeta primers. Data came from immunoSEQ multiplex PCR; TCRdb stores just in-frame clones and leaves some out. The data contain 130,000 or so clones, about 79% of them singletons. Sequenced sample: PBMCs. These TCRs come from a female donor in good health and CMV-seropositive.

J is TRBJ1-2 and V is TRBV19, with a possible D match to TRBD1 (6 bases). V was trimmed by 5 bases and J by 4 bases, leaving 11 bases between them. The germline gives CDR1 LNHDA, CDR2 SQIVND (reference sequence). The CDR3 spans 13 residues. CDR3 bases: TGTGCCAGTAGTCCTCAGGGGATCTATGGCTACACCTTC. Translating it yields CASSPQGIYGYTF.

The chain couples TRBV2 to TRBJ2-1; the match to TRBD2 covers 13 bases. V lost 4 bases to trimming and J lost 8 bases; unmatched junction nucleotides: 8. This CDR3 region has 16 residues. Per the germline V gene, CDR1 is SNHLY and CDR2 is FYNNEI. CDR3 residues: CASSGSGLAGVYEQFF. CDR3 coding DNA: TGTGCCAGCAGTGGTTCCGGACTAGCGGGGGTCTATGAGCAGTTCTTC.

This clone was counted a few times. The genes are TRBV5-4 and TRBJ2-7; TRBD1 agrees at 8 bases. Germline V gene lookup returns CDR1 SGHNT and CDR2 YYREEE (reference sequence). The CDR3 sequence is 13 residues long. Trimming cost V 3 bases and J 6 bases; bases outside gene matches: 5. Written as DNA, the CDR3 is TGTGCCAGCAGCTCCCAAACAGGGGGCGAGCAGTACTTC. It is translated as CASSSQTGGEQYF.